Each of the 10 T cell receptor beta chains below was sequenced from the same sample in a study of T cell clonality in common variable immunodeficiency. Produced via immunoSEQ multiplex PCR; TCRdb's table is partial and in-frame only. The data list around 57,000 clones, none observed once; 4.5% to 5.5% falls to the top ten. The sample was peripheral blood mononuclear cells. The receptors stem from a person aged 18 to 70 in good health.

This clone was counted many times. Partial CDR3 DNA: TGCAGTGCTAGAAGGGCAGATACGGATGGC. This encodes CSARRADTDG. The full CDR3 is CSARRADTDGYTF. The chain combines TRBV20-1 with TRBJ1-2; D is ambiguous. With the read ending 3 residues before the CDR3 end, the germline J gene is used to fill in that end. Germline loops: CDR1 DFQATT, CDR2 SNEGSKA (reference sequence). V lost 2 bases and J lost 6, with 13 bases in between. The CDR3 is made up of 13 amino acids.

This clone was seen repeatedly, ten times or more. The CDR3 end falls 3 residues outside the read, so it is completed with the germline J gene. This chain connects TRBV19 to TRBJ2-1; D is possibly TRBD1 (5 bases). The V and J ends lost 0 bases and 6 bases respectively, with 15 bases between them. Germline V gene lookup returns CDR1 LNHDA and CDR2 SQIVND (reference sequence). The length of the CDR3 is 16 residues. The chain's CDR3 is CASSIDQWSRGNEQFF. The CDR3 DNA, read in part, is TGTGCCAGTAGTATAGATCAATGGTCTAGGGGCAATGAG.

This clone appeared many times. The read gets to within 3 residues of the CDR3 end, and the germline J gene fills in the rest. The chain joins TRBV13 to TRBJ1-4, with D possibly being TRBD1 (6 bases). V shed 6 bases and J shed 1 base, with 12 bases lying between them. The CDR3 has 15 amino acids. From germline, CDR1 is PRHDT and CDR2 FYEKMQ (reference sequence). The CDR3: CASSRGRGTNEKLFF. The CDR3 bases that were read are TGTGCCAGCAGTAGGGGCAGGGGAACTAATGAAAAA.

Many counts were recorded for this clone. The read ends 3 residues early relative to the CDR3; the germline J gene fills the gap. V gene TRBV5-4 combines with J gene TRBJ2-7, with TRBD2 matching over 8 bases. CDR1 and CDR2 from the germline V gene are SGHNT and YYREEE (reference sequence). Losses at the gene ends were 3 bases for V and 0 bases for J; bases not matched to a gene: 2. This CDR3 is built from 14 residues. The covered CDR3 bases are TGTGCCAGCAGCTCCACTAGCGGCTCCTACGAG. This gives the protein CASSSTSGSYE. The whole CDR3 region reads CASSSTSGSYEQYF.

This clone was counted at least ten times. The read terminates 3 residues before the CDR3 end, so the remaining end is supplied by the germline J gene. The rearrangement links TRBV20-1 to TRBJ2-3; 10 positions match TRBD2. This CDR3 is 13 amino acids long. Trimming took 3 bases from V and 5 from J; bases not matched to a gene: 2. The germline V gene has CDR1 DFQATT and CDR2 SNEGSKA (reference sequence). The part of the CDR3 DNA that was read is TGCAGTGCTAGCCTAGCGGGAGAAGATACG. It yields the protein CSASLAGEDT. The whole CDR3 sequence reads CSASLAGEDTQYF.

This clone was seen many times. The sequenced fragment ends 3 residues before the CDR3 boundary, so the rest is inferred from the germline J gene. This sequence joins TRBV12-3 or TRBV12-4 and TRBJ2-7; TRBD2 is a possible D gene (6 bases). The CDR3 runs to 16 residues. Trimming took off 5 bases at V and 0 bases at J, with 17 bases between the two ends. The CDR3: CASSPLLGGHSYEQYF. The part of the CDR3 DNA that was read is TGTGCCAGCAGTCCCCTTTTGGGGGGTCACTCCTACGAG.

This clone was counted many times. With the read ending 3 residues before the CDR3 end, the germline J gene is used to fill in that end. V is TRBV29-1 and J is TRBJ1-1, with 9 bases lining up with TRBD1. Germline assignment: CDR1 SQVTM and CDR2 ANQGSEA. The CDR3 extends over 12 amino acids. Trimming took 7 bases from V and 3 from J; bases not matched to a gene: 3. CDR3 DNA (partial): TGCAGCGGGGGACAGGGAGACACTGAA. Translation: CSGGQGDTE. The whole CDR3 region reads CSGGQGDTEAFF. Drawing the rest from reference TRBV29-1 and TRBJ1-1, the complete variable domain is SAVISQKPSRDICQRGTSLTIQCQVDSQVTMMFWYRQQPGQSLTLIATANQGSEATYESGFVIDKFPISRPNLTFSTLTVSNMSPEDSSIYLCSGGQGDTEAFFGQGTRLTVV.

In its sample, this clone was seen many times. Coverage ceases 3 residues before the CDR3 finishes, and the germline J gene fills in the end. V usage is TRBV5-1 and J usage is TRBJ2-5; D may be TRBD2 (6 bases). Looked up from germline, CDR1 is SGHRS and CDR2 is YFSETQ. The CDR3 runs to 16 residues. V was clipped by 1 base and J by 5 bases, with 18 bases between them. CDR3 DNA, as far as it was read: TGCGCCAGCAGCTTGACTTCCCCAGGGACTGAGGAGACC. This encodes CASSLTSPGTEET. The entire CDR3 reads CASSLTSPGTEETQYF.

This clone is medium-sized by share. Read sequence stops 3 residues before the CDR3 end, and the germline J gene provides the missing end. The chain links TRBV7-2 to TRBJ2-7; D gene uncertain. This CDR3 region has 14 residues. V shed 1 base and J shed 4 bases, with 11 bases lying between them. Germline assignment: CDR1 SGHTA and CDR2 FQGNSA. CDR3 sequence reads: CASSLDGRIYEQYF. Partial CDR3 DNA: TGTGCCAGCAGCTTAGATGGCAGGATTTACGAG. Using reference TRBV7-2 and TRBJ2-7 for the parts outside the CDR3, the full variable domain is GAGVSQSPSNKVTEKGKDVELRCDPISGHTALYWYRQSLGQGLEFLIYFQGNSAPDKSGLPSDRFSAERTGGSVSTLTIQRTQQEDSAVYLCASSLDGRIYEQYFGPGTRLTVT.

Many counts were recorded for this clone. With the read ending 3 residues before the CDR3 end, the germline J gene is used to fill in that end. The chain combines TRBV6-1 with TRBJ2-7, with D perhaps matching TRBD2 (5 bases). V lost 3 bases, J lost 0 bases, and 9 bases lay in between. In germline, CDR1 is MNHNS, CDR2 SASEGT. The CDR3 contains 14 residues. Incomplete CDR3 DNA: TGTGCCAGCAGTGAGGTAGCGAGCTCCTACGAG. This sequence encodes CASSEVASSYE. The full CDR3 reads CASSEVASSYEQYF.